This T cell receptor (beta chain) was retrieved from a study of OX40 agonist ivuxolimab in advanced cancers. Whole-study context: An agonistic anti-OX40 (CD134) antibody, ivuxolimab, was used to treat the patients. Study findings and constraints: Low normalized T-cell clonal expansion was additionally recorded for some nonresponders. By week 6 at 0.1 to 3.0 mg/kg, blood CD4+ and CD8+ T cells had expanded clonally.

Details on this clone: Its matching antigen is unknown.

Patients had blood sampled at baseline and again on cycle 4 day 1 and cycle 7 day 1. The repertoire was sequenced with immunoSEQ multiplex PCR; TCRdb's copy has only in-frame clones and lacks some. Counted here are roughly 70,000 clones, 80% to 90% occurring once; the ten biggest clones make up around 3.6%. The specimen was CD4+ or CD8+ T cells sorted from blood, collected in a trial of the OX40 agonist ivuxolimab. This receptor was obtained from an adult with an advanced solid tumor such as melanoma, head and neck, liver or kidney cancer.

As DNA, the CDR3 is TGTGCCAGCAGCAAACAAGAGACCCAGTACTTC. It is translated as CASSKQETQYF. The chain is built from TRBV5-6 and TRBJ2-5; no reliable D call. Trimming stripped 4 bases from V and 2 bases from J, with 3 bases between. Germline CDR1 SGHDT, CDR2 YYEEEE. CDR3 size: 11 residues.